Ten or more counts support the clone carrying this T cell receptor (beta chain). No antigen is known for it. This CDR3 comprises 15 residues. The J segment lost 5 bases and the V segment lost 1 base, leaving 5 bases of the junction unmatched. The germline gives CDR1 SEHNR, CDR2 FQNEAQ (reference sequence). The source of the sample is a study of breast tumors, draining lymph nodes, adjacent tissues. TCRdb re-analysed the multiplex PCR reads in MiXCR, keeping a single row per CDR3 protein. In the table there are around 100,000 distinct CDR3 sequences, over 20% of which are singletons. Study results and limitations: Tumor repertoires ranked between lymph nodes and nontumor tissue in diversity, with V and J gene preferences. Findings are consistent with lymph node origin and intratumoral expansion of most tumor T cells. Compared with basal-like, luminal-like tumors shared significantly more repertoire with nontumor tissue.

Axillary draining lymph nodes of breast cancer patients supplied the node samples. The clonotype was recovered from a female donor with breast cancer. Some clones in this sample may be carry-over from other donors' samples. Sequences were obtained from axillary lymph node tissue. This chain uses TRBV7-9 with TRBJ2-1; 7 bases line up with TRBD1. The CDR3 reads CASSLVRQGDNEQFF. CDR3 DNA sequence: TGTGCCAGCAGCTTAGTACGACAGGGAGACAATGAGCAGTTCTTC.